This is a list of T cell receptor beta chains from one sample in a study of regulatory T cells in long-lasting Graves disease. TCRdb re-called the multiplex PCR reads with MiXCR, one entry per CDR3 protein. The data hold approximately 400,000 distinct CDR3 sequences, with about a quarter observed a single time. The sequencing here drew on peripheral blood mononuclear cells (PBMCs), taken when the disease was refractory, from a patient treated with antithyroid drugs. These receptors were taken from a female donor with Graves disease. CDR3s include the opening cysteine and the closing phenylalanine or tryptophan. D genes are given only for firm matches. The listing skips clone size in some rows; elsewhere it reads once, few, many or a size class.

D: TRBD1; size: few; J: TRBJ1-2; V: TRBV20-1; CDR3: CSARETGTGYTF; DNA: TGCAGTGCTAGGGAGACAGGGACTGGCTACACCTTC
D: -; size: -; J: TRBJ2-7; V: TRBV29-1; CDR3: CSVLGDTYEQYF; DNA: TGCAGCGTTCTTGGGGACACCTACGAGCAGTACTTC
D: -; size: many; J: TRBJ2-5; V: TRBV30; CDR3: CAWSGTQETQYF; DNA: TGTGCCTGGAGTGGGACACAAGAGACCCAGTACTTC
D: TRBD1; size: -; J: TRBJ1-5; V: TRBV2; CDR3: CASSDGDRVFQPQHF; DNA: TGTGCCAGCAGTGACGGGGACAGGGTGTTTCAGCCCCAGCATTTT
D: -; size: -; J: TRBJ2-2; V: TRBV10-3; CDR3: CAISAAGELFF; DNA: TGTGCCATCAGTGCGGCCGGGGAGCTGTTTTTT
D: TRBD1; size: few; J: TRBJ2-7; V: TRBV15; CDR3: CATGDREWQYF; DNA: TGTGCCACCGGGGACAGGGAGTGGCAGTACTTC
D: -; size: -; J: TRBJ2-2; V: TRBV6-2/TRBV6-3; CDR3: CASSAKTNTGELFF; DNA: TGTGCCAGCAGTGCAAAGACGAACACCGGGGAGCTGTTTTTT
D: -; size: few; J: TRBJ1-1; V: TRBV2; CDR3: CASHDRRVTEAFF; DNA: TGTGCCTCTCACGATAGGCGCGTAACTGAAGCTTTCTTT
D: -; size: -; J: TRBJ1-1; V: TRBV5-8; CDR3: CASTVDSNTEAFF; DNA: TGTGCCAGCACCGTTGACAGTAACACTGAAGCTTTCTTT
D: -; size: few; J: TRBJ1-1; V: TRBV7-3; CDR3: CASSSGVGRRNTEAFF; DNA: TGTGCCAGCAGCTCAGGGGTCGGGAGGCGGAACACTGAAGCTTTCTTT
D: TRBD1; size: few; J: TRBJ1-4; V: TRBV12-3/TRBV12-4; CDR3: CASSKGRGRGEKLFF; DNA: TGTGCCAGCAGCAAGGGAAGGGGGCGCGGTGAAAAACTGTTTTTT
D: -; size: -; J: TRBJ1-6; V: TRBV7-2; CDR3: CASSLVAENNSPLHF; DNA: TGTGCCAGCAGCTTAGTGGCGGAAAATAATTCACCCCTCCACTTT
D: TRBD2; size: few; J: TRBJ2-2; V: TRBV20-1; CDR3: CSARVREGTGELFF; DNA: TGCAGTGCTAGAGTGCGGGAGGGTACCGGGGAGCTGTTTTTT
D: -; size: many; J: TRBJ2-1; V: TRBV2; CDR3: CASRVSQGHNEQFF; DNA: TGTGCCAGCAGGGTGAGTCAGGGTCACAATGAGCAGTTCTTC
D: -; size: -; J: TRBJ1-1; V: TRBV3-1; CDR3: CASSRLQGDTEAFF; DNA: TGTGCCAGCAGCCGACTACAGGGTGACACTGAAGCTTTCTTT
D: TRBD1; size: -; J: TRBJ2-7; V: TRBV30; CDR3: CAWTKKGTGGYNEQYF; DNA: TGTGCCTGGACCAAAAAGGGGACAGGGGGCTACAACGAGCAGTACTTC
D: -; size: few; J: TRBJ1-1; V: TRBV14; CDR3: CASSQDLGAAEAFF; DNA: TGTGCCAGCAGCCAAGATCTGGGGGCTGCTGAAGCTTTCTTT